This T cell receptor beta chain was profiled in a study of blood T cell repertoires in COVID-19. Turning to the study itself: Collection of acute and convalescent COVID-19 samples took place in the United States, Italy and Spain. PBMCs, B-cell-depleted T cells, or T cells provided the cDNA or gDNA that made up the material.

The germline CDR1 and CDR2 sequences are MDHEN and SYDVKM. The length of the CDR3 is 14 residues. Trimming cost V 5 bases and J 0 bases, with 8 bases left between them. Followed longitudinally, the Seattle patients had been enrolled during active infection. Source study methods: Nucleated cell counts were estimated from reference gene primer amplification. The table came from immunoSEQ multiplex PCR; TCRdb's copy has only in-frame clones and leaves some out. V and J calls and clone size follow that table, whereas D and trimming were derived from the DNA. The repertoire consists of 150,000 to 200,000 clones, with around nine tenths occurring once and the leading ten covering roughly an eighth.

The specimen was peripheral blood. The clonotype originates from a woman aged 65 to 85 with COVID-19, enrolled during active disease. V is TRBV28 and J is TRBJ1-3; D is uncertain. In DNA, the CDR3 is TGTGCCAGCAGTCAGGTCCCCTCTGGAAACACCATATATTTT. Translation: CASSQVPSGNTIYF.